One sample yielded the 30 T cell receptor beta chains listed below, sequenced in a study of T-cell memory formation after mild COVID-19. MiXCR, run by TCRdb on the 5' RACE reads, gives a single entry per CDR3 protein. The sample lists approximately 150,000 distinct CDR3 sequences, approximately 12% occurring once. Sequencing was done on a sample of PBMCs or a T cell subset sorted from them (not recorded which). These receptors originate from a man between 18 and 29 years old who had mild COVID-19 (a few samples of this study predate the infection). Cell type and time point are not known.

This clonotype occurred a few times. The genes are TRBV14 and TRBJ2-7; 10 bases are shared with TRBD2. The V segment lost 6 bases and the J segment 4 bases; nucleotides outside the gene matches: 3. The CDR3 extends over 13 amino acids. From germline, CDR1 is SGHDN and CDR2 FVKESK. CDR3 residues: CASRNSGGYEQYF. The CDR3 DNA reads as TGTGCCAGCAGGAATAGCGGGGGGTACGAGCAGTACTTC.

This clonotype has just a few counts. CDR3 in DNA: TGTGCCAGCAGCTTCCGTCTGAACACCGGGGAGCTGTTTTTT. Its translation: CASSFRLNTGELFF. The genes are TRBV7-2 and TRBJ2-2; D is unclear. The V and J ends lost 3 bases and 1 base respectively, with 6 bases between them. This CDR3 is built from 14 residues. CDR1 is SGHTA, CDR2 FQGNSA, per germline. The whole variable domain, remainder taken from reference TRBV7-2 and TRBJ2-2, is GAGVSQSPSNKVTEKGKDVELRCDPISGHTALYWYRQSLGQGLEFLIYFQGNSAPDKSGLPSDRFSAERTGGSVSTLTIQRTQQEDSAVYLCASSFRLNTGELFFGEGSRLTVL.

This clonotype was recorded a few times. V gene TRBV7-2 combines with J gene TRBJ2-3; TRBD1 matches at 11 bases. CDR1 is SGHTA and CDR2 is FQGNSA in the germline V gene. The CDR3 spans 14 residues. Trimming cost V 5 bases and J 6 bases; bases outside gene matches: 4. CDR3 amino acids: CASSRDRGSDTQYF. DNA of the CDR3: TGTGCCAGCAGCCGGGACAGGGGGTCTGATACGCAGTATTTT. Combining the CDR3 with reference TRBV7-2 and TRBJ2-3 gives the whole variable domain GAGVSQSPSNKVTEKGKDVELRCDPISGHTALYWYRQSLGQGLEFLIYFQGNSAPDKSGLPSDRFSAERTGGSVSTLTIQRTQQEDSAVYLCASSRDRGSDTQYFGPGTRLTVL.

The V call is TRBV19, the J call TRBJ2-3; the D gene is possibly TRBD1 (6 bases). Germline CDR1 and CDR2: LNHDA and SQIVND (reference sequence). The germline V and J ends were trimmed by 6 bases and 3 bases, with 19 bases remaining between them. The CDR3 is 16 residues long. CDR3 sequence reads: CASSTSLWGPTDTQYF. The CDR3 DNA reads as TGTGCCAGTAGCACCTCCCTTTGGGGGCCGACAGATACGCAGTATTTT.

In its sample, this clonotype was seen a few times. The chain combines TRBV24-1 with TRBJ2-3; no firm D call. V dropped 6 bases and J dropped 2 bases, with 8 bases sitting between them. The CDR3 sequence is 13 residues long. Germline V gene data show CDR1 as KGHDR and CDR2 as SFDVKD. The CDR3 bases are TGTGCCACCAGTTCTCCGTCCACAGATACGCAGTATTTT. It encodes CATSSPSTDTQYF.

This chain's CDR3 is CASSYTYSTEAFF. Here the CDR3 DNA reads TGTGCCAGCAGTTACACATACTCCACTGAAGCTTTCTTT. The chain couples TRBV6-2 or TRBV6-3 to TRBJ1-1; D is uncertain. This CDR3 has 13 amino acids. V gave up 2 bases and J gave up 4 bases, with 8 bases separating them. CDR1 is MNHEY and CDR2 is SVGEGT in the germline V gene.

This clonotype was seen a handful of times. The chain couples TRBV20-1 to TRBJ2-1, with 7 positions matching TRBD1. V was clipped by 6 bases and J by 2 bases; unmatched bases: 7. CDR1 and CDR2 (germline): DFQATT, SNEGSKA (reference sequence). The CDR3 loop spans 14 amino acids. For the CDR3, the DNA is TGCAGTGCCCCCCGGGACAGTCCCTACAATGAGCAGTTCTTC. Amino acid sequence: CSAPRDSPYNEQFF.

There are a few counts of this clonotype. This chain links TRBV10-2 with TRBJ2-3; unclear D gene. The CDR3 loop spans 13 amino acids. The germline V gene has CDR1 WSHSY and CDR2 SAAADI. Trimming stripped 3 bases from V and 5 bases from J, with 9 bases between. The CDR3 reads CASSDQAQDTQYF. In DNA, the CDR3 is TGCGCCAGCAGTGATCAGGCACAAGATACGCAGTATTTT.

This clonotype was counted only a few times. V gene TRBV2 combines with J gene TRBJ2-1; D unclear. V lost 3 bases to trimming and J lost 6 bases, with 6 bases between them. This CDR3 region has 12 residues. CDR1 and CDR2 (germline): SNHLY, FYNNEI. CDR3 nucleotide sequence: TGTGCCAGCAGTGAGAGAATCAATGAGCAGTTCTTC. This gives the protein CASSERINEQFF.

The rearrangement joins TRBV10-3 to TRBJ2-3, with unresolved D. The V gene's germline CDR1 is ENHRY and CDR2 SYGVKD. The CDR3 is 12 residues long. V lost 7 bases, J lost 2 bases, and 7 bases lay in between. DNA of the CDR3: TGTGCCATCAACGTTGACACAGATACGCAGTATTTT. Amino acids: CAINVDTDTQYF.

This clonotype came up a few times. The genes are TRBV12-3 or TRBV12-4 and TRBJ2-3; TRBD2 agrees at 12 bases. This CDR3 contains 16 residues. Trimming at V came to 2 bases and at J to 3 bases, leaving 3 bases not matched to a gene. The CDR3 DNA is TGTGCCAGCAGTTTACTAGCGGGGGGGAGGACAGATACGCAGTATTTT. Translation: CASSLLAGGRTDTQYF.

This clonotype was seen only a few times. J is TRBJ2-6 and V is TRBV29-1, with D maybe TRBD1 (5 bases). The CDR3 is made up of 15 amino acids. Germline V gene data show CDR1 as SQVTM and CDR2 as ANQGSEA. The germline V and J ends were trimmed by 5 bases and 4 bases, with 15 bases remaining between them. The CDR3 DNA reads TGCAGCGTTCCAAATGAGGACACCGGGGCCAACGTCCTGACTTTC. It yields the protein CSVPNEDTGANVLTF. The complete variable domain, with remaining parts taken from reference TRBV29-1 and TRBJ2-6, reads SAVISQKPSRDICQRGTSLTIQCQVDSQVTMMFWYRQQPGQSLTLIATANQGSEATYESGFVIDKFPISRPNLTFSTLTVSNMSPEDSSIYLCSVPNEDTGANVLTFGAGSRLTVL.

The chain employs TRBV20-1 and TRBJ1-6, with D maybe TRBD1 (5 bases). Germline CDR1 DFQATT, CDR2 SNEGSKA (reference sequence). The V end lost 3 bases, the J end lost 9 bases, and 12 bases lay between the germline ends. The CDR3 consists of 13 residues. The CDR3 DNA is TGCAGTGCTAGGGGGGGAGCGAGTTCACCCCTCCACTTT. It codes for CSARGGASSPLHF.

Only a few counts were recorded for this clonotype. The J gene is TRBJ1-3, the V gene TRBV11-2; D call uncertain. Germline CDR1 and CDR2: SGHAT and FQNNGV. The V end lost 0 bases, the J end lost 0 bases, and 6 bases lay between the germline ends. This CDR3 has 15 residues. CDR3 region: CASSLEAVSGNTIYF. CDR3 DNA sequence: TGTGCCAGCAGCTTAGAGGCGGTCTCTGGAAACACCATATATTTT.

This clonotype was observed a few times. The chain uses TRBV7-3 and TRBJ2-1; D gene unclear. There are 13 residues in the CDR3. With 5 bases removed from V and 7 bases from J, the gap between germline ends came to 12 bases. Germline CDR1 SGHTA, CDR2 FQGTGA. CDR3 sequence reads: CASSRTEANEQFF. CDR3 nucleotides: TGTGCCAGCAGCAGAACGGAAGCTAATGAGCAGTTCTTC.

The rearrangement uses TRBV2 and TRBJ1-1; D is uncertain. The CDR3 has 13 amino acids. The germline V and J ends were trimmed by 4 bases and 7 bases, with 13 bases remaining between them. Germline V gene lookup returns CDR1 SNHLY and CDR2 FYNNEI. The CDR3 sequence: CASSVEGGSEAFF. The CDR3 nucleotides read TGTGCCAGCAGTGTGGAGGGCGGGAGTGAAGCTTTCTTT.

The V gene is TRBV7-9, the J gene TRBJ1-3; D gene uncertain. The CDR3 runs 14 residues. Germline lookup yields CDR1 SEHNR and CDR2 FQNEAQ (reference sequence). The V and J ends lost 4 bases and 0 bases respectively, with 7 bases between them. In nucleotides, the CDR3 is TGTGCCAGCAGCTCGGGATCCTCTGGAAACACCATATATTTT. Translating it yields CASSSGSSGNTIYF.

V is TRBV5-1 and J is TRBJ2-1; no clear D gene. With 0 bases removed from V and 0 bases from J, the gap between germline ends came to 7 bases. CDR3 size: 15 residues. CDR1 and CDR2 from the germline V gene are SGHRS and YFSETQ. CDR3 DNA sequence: TGCGCCAGCAGCTTGGCCATGGGCTCCTACAATGAGCAGTTCTTC. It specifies CASSLAMGSYNEQFF. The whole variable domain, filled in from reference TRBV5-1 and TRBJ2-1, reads KAGVTQTPRYLIKTRGQQVTLSCSPISGHRSVSWYQQTPGQGLQFLFEYFSETQRNKGNFPGRFSGRQFSNSRSEMNVSTLELGDSALYLCASSLAMGSYNEQFFGPGTRLTVL.

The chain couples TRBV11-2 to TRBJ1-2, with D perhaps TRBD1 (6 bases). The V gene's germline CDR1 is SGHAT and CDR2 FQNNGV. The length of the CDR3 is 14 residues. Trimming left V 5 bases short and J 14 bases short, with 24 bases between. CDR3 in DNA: TGTGCCAGCAGCCCACCCGCAGGGGATCTGGTCAAGACCTTC. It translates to CASSPPAGDLVKTF.

The CDR3 spells CASSLEGGNSPLHF. The DNA of the CDR3 is TGTGCCAGCAGTTTAGAGGGGGGGAATTCACCCCTCCACTTT. This chain links TRBV12-3 or TRBV12-4 with TRBJ1-6; weak D call: TRBD1 (6 bases). Trimming took off 1 base at V and 7 bases at J, with 8 bases between the two ends. The CDR3 runs 14 residues.

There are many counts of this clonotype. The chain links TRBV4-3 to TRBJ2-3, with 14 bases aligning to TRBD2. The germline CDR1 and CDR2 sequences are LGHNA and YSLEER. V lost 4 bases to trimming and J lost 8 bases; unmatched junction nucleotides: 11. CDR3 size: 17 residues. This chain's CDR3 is CASSRGLAGEHHSTQYF. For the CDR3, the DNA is TGCGCCAGCAGCCGGGGACTAGCGGGGGAACACCACAGTACGCAGTATTTT.

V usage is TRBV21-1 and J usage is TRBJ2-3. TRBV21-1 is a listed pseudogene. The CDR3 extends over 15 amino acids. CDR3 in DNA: TGTGCCAGCAGCAAGGTGGCAGGAGACACAGATACGCAGTATTTT. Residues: CASSKVAGDTDTQYF.

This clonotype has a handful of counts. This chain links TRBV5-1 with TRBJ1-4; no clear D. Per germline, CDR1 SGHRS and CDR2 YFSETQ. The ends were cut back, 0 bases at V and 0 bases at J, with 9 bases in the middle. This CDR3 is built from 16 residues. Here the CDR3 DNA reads TGCGCCAGCAGCTTGGGGACGTACGCAACTAATGAAAAACTGTTTTTT. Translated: CASSLGTYATNEKLFF. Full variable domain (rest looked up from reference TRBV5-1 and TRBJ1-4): KAGVTQTPRYLIKTRGQQVTLSCSPISGHRSVSWYQQTPGQGLQFLFEYFSETQRNKGNFPGRFSGRQFSNSRSEMNVSTLELGDSALYLCASSLGTYATNEKLFFGSGTQLSVL.

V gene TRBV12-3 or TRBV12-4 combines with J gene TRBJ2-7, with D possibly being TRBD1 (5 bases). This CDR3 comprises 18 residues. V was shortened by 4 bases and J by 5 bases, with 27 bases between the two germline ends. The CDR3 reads CASSSAQHRCDNWDEQYV. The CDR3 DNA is TGTGCCAGCAGTTCAGCTCAACACAGGTGTGACAATTGGGACGAGCAGTACGTC.

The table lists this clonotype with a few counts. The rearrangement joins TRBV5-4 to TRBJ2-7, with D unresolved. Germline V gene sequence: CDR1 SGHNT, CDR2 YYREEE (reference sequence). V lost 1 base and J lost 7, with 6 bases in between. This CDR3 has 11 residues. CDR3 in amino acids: CASSLRGEQYF. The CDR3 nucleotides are TGTGCCAGCAGCTTGCGAGGAGAGCAGTACTTC.

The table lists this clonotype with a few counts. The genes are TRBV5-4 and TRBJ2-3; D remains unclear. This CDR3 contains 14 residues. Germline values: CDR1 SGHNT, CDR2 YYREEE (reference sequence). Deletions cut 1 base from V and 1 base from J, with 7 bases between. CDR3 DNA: TGTGCCAGCAGCTTGCAGGCCCGCACAGATACGCAGTATTTT. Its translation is CASSLQARTDTQYF.

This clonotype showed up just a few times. The CDR3: CASTTITEAFF. For the CDR3, the DNA is TGTGCCAGCACCACAATCACTGAAGCTTTCTTT. This chain connects TRBV12-3 or TRBV12-4 to TRBJ1-1; D gene uncertain. With 7 bases removed from V and 4 bases from J, the gap between germline ends came to 7 bases. The CDR3 consists of 11 residues.

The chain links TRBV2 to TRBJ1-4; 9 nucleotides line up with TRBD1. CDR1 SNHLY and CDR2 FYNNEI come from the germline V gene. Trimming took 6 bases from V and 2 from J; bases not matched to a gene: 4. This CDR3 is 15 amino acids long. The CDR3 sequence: CASRIDRGTNEKLFF. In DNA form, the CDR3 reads TGTGCCAGCAGAATTGACAGGGGGACTAATGAAAAACTGTTTTTT. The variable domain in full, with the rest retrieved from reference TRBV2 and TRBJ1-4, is EPEVTQTPSHQVTQMGQEVILRCVPISNHLYFYWYRQILGQKVEFLVSFYNNEISEKSEIFDDQFSVERPDGSNFTLKIRSTKLEDSAMYFCASRIDRGTNEKLFFGSGTQLSVL.

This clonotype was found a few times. CDR3 nucleotide sequence: TGTGCCTCAAACTGGGGGCGCACAGATACGCAGTATTTT. Residues: CASNWGRTDTQYF. J is TRBJ2-3 and V is TRBV30, with D perhaps TRBD1 (6 bases). The CDR3 totals 13 residues. CDR1 and CDR2 (germline): GTSNPN, SVGIG (reference sequence). The V and J ends lost 7 bases and 1 base respectively, with 12 bases between them.

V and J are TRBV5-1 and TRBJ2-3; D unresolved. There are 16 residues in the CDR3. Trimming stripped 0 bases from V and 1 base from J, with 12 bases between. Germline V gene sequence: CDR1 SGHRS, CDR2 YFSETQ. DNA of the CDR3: TGCGCCAGCAGCTTGGCCGTCGCTCCCCGCACAGATACGCAGTATTTT. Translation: CASSLAVAPRTDTQYF.